This note documents a single T cell receptor beta chain sequence. Profiling relied on immunoSEQ multiplex PCR, and the TCRdb table lists in-frame clones only, not all of them. Among about 85,000 clones listed, about 90% were seen once. This specimen comes from a study of T cell responses to AZD1222 COVID-19 vaccine. Germline V gene sequence: CDR1 LNHDA, CDR2 SQIVND (reference sequence). V lost 4 bases, J lost 6 bases, and 13 bases stayed unmatched. CDR3 length equals 16 residues. This clonotype originated in an adult in good health. The gene calls are TRBV19 and TRBJ1-2; TRBD1 agrees at 8 bases. The sample consisted of peripheral blood, taken on day 0 of MenACWY control vaccination. The CDR3 DNA reads TGTGCCAGTAGTACGGGGACCGGGACAGGCCCTCATGGCTACACCTTC. It translates to CASSTGTGTGPHGYTF.